This T cell receptor beta chain was captured by sequencing in a study of blood T cell repertoires in COVID-19. Overall study: Spain, Italy and the United States supplied samples that represented acute and convalescent COVID-19. Sample material is recorded as cDNA or gDNA derived from T cells, B-cell-depleted T cells, or PBMCs.

Authors' methods: How many nucleated cells were present was estimated from reference gene primer amplification. Sequencing used immunoSEQ multiplex PCR; TCRdb keeps in-frame clones, though not all of them. That table furnishes V, J and clone size, whereas the DNA furnished D and trimming. The data contain about 74,000 clones, about nine tenths of them singletons. This clone was detected only a few times. Trimming took 1 base from V and 6 from J; bases not matched to a gene: 0. There are 14 residues in the CDR3. The germline V gene has CDR1 LNHNV and CDR2 YYDKDF (reference sequence). The sequence derives from an elderly woman with active or convalescent COVID-19. The chain uses TRBV15 and TRBJ1-4; TRBD1 matches at 9 bases. Specimen: peripheral blood. The CDR3 sequence: CATSRGDRDEKLFF. The CDR3 DNA reads as TGTGCCACCAGCAGAGGGGACAGGGATGAAAAACTGTTTTTT.